Sequencing of this T cell receptor beta chain was carried out in a study of blood T cells in healthy people across ages. Study findings and constraints: Diversity estimates from one million T cells were considered underestimates. Leaving the PBMCs unsorted stopped any conclusive comparison of naive versus antigen-experienced cells.

This clonotype was recorded a few times. Its specificity is unknown. In germline, CDR1 is LGHDT, CDR2 YNNKEL (reference sequence). The length of the CDR3 is 13 residues. Trimming took 5 bases from V and 4 from J, leaving 11 bases between them. The use of a sample-barcoded 5' primer and a J-beta primer mix characterized a second PCR of 7 to 11 cycles. TCRdb reprocessed the 5' RACE reads with MiXCR, giving one entry per CDR3 protein. The table has 1.5 million to 2 million distinct CDR3 sequences, under 30% seen once. The V and J genes are TRBV3-1 and TRBJ1-1; no reliable D call. The origin of this receptor is a woman aged 25 to 39 in good health. Sequenced: blood. DNA of the CDR3: TGTGCCAGCAGCTCGAGTTTGCGCACTGAAGCTTTCTTT. Its protein product is CASSSSLRTEAFF.